This TCR beta chain stems from a study of T-cell reconstitution after alpha-beta-depleted transplantation in children. Many counts were recorded for this clonotype. Its matching antigen is unknown. General study points: There were reportedly several hundred expanded graft clones from which alpha-beta T cells came about two months after transplant. T cells produced anew were the main source of T-cell counts and diversity one year after transplant. Surviving recipient T cells and thymic progenitors underlay high day-60 TCRbeta diversity in some patients.

TCRbeta library preparation incorporated unique molecular identifiers. Via MiXCR, TCRdb re-called the PCR reads, giving one row per CDR3 protein. The repertoire has more than 200,000 distinct CDR3 sequences, roughly 23% of them found once; the top ten carry around 2.5%. Trimming removed 2 bases from V and 0 bases from J, with 9 bases in between. Germline V gives CDR1 MDHEN, CDR2 SYDVKM. The length of the CDR3 is 15 residues. The chain couples TRBV28 to TRBJ2-3; perhaps TRBD1 as D (5 bases). The sequencing here drew on PBMCs, taken before TCRalphabeta/CD19-depleted stem cell transplant. The clonotype comes from a girl aged 2 to 9 with Fanconi anemia, due to receive a stem cell transplant. CDR3 in amino acids: CASSLNWGSTDTQYF. The CDR3 bases are TGTGCCAGCAGTTTAAACTGGGGCAGCACAGATACGCAGTATTTT.